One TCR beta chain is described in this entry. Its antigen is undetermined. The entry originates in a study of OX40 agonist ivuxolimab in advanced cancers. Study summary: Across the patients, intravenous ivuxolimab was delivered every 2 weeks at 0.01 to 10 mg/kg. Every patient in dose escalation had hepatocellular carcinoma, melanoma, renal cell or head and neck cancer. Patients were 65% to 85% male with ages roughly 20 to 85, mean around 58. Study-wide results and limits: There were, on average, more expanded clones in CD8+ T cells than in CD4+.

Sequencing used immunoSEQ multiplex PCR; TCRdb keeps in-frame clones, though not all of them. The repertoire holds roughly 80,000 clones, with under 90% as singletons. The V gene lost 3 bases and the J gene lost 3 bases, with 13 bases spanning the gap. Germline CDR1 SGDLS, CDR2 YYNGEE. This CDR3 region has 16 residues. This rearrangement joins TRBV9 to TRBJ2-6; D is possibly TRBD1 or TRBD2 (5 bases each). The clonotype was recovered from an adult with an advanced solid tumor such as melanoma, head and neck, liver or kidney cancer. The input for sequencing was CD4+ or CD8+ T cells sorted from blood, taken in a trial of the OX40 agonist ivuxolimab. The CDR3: CASSASVGGGANVLTF. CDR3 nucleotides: TGTGCCAGCAGCGCCTCGGTTGGGGGTGGGGCCAACGTCCTGACTTTC.